Each of the 15 T cell receptor beta chains below was sequenced from the same sample in a study of beta chain features in type 1 diabetes. The investigators reverse transcribed all of the isolated RNA, so they sequenced expressed TCRB transcripts. Clones were read by immunoSEQ multiplex PCR, and TCRdb kept only the in-frame ones, dropping some. The profile covers about 150,000 clones, with around 8% appearing a single time and 0.65% taken by the ten largest. Input material: central memory CD4+ T cells from blood. The receptors come from a man between 18 and 35 years old in good health.

This clone has more than one count but fewer than ten. The J gene is TRBJ1-2, the V gene TRBV28; TRBD1 is a possible D gene (6 bases). The length of the CDR3 is 14 residues. Germline CDR1 and CDR2: MDHEN and SYDVKM. V gave up 2 bases and J gave up 4 bases, with 11 bases separating them. The CDR3 protein is CASSLGGSRYGYTF. The CDR3 region has the DNA TGTGCCAGCAGTTTAGGGGGCAGTCGCTATGGCTACACCTTC.

The chain links TRBV5-1 to TRBJ2-1; the D gene is possibly TRBD2 (5 bases). V was shortened by 4 bases and J by 0 bases, with 11 bases between the two germline ends. Germline CDR1 reads SGHRS; CDR2 reads YFSETQ. The CDR3 length is 15 residues. CDR3 loop: CASSQERASYNEQFF. CDR3 DNA: TGCGCCAGCAGCCAAGAGAGGGCCTCCTACAATGAGCAGTTCTTC.

This clone was observed a handful of times. The V and J genes are TRBV28 and TRBJ1-3; D may be TRBD1 (6 bases). Trimming stripped 7 bases from V and 3 bases from J, with 13 bases between. Germline CDR1 and CDR2: MDHEN and SYDVKM. CDR3 length equals 14 residues. The CDR3: CASTPTGGGNTIYF. Here the CDR3 DNA reads TGTGCCAGCACCCCGACAGGCGGTGGAAACACCATATATTTT.

The chain links TRBV7-2 to TRBJ2-5; D uncertain. Germline V gives CDR1 SGHTA, CDR2 FQGNSA. The V gene lost 2 bases and the J gene lost 2 bases, with 6 bases spanning the gap. CDR3 size: 13 residues. This CDR3 is CASSLSVQETQYF. The CDR3 nucleotides are TGTGCCAGCAGCTTAAGCGTACAAGAGACCCAGTACTTC.

This rearrangement joins TRBV11-2 to TRBJ2-1; 8 bases agree with TRBD2. J was trimmed by 4 bases and V by 4 bases; bases with no gene match: 12. The CDR3 is made up of 17 amino acids. Germline V gene data show CDR1 as SGHAT and CDR2 as FQNNGV. The CDR3 here is CASSSPGSGSVYNEQFF. In DNA form, the CDR3 reads TGTGCCAGCAGCTCGCCGGGGAGCGGGAGCGTGTACAATGAGCAGTTCTTC.

The table lists this clone with many counts. In DNA form, the CDR3 reads TGTGCCAGCAGTACCCGGACTAGCGGCTACGAGCAGTACTTC. Its translation: CASSTRTSGYEQYF. The chain links TRBV6-5 to TRBJ2-7; TRBD2 aligns across 10 bases. Germline V lookup: CDR1 MNHEY, CDR2 SVGAGI. With 5 bases clipped from V and 3 bases from J, the junction kept 4 bases outside the gene matches. The CDR3 is 14 residues long.

This clone was recorded at least ten times. An end of the junction does not agree with germline; a read error may underlie this. V and J are TRBV7-9 and TRBJ2-2; D may be TRBD2 (6 bases). CDR3 size: 16 residues. From germline, CDR1 is SEHNR and CDR2 FQNEAQ (reference sequence). The CDR3, as DNA: TGTGCCAGCAGCACGCCGGGACTCGGGAACGCCGGGGAGCTGTTTTTT. Amino acid sequence: CASSTPGLGNAGELFF.

The J gene is TRBJ1-1, the V gene TRBV30; D is possibly TRBD1 (6 bases). Germline CDR1 is GTSNPN and CDR2 is SVGIG (reference sequence). V lost 0 bases to trimming and J lost 7 bases, with 18 bases between them. This CDR3 region has 15 residues. CDR3 DNA sequence: TGTGCCTGGAGTGTACCCCAACAGGGAAAAAATGAAGCTTTCTTT. Its protein is CAWSVPQQGKNEAFF.

V gene TRBV30 combines with J gene TRBJ1-6, with D hard to call. This CDR3 has 12 residues. V was clipped by 4 bases and J by 5 bases, with 6 bases between them. The V gene's germline CDR1 is GTSNPN and CDR2 SVGIG (reference sequence). This CDR3 reads CAWTENNSPLHF. CDR3 DNA: TGTGCCTGGACGGAGAATAATTCACCCCTCCACTTT.

This clone was counted many times. The V gene is TRBV9, the J gene TRBJ2-5, with unresolved D. The CDR3 sequence is 13 residues long. Trimming removed 1 base at V and 0 bases at J, with 4 bases between. CDR1 is SGDLS and CDR2 is YYNGEE in the germline V gene. The CDR3 protein is CASSVRDQETQYF. The CDR3 bases are TGTGCCAGCAGCGTACGTGACCAAGAGACCCAGTACTTC.

This clone has just a few counts. The rearrangement joins TRBV10-3 to TRBJ2-2; TRBD1 agrees at 9 bases. V shed 10 bases, J shed 3 bases, and the junction held 6 bases outside the gene matches. The germline V gene encodes CDR1 ENHRY and CDR2 SYGVKD. CDR3 length equals 14 residues. The CDR3 region is CATRQGVDTGELFF. The CDR3 coding sequence is TGTGCCACCAGACAGGGGGTCGACACCGGGGAGCTGTTTTTT.

The sample holds a few counts of this clone. The V gene is TRBV7-2, the J gene TRBJ2-3; the D is unclear. V shed 5 bases and J shed 4 bases, with 13 bases lying between them. Germline CDR1 reads SGHTA; CDR2 reads FQGNSA. The CDR3 extends over 14 amino acids. CDR3: CASSAVSRADTQYF. In DNA, the CDR3 is TGTGCCAGCAGCGCAGTCTCCCGGGCAGATACGCAGTATTTT.

This clone has at least ten counts. The chain couples TRBV6-5 to TRBJ2-1, with 13 bases aligning to TRBD2. The CDR3 contains 15 residues. Losses at the gene ends were 5 bases for V and 9 bases for J; bases not matched to a gene: 7. CDR1 and CDR2 from the germline V gene are MNHEY and SVGAGI. CDR3 DNA sequence: TGTGCCAGCAGTCAGGGGACTAGCGGGACTGGTGAGCAGTTCTTC. This encodes CASSQGTSGTGEQFF.

This clone showed up many times. V usage is TRBV30 and J usage is TRBJ2-1; no clear D. The CDR3 is 13 residues long. V dropped 4 bases and J dropped 0 bases, with 7 bases sitting between them. The germline V gene has CDR1 GTSNPN and CDR2 SVGIG (reference sequence). CDR3 protein: CAWTGDSYNEQFF. CDR3 coding DNA: TGTGCCTGGACAGGCGACTCCTACAATGAGCAGTTCTTC.

The V and J genes are TRBV6-5 and TRBJ1-3; weak D call: TRBD1 (5 bases). Trimming pared 2 bases from V and 2 bases from J, leaving 10 bases between. This CDR3 region has 15 residues. CDR1 is MNHEY and CDR2 is SVGAGI in the germline V gene. The CDR3 DNA sequence: TGTGCCAGCAGTTACCGGAGGGGTGCTGGAAACACCATATATTTT. Protein: CASSYRRGAGNTIYF.